This T cell receptor (beta chain) was sequenced during a study of blood T cell repertoires in COVID-19. Study-wide context: Sample material is recorded as cDNA or gDNA derived from T cells, B-cell-depleted T cells, or PBMCs.

In the authors' workflow: Reference gene primer amplification gave nucleated cell count estimates. Data came from immunoSEQ multiplex PCR; TCRdb stores just in-frame clones and leaves some out. Clone size and V and J calls were adopted from that table, with D and trimming inferred from the DNA. The sample contains more than 250,000 clones, roughly 90% of which appear only once. Participants were aged about 18 to 90 years, lived in under 25 US areas, and enrolled virtually. Cohorts were assigned according to the clinical history that participants reported. Germline V gives CDR1 SEHNR, CDR2 FQNEAQ (reference sequence). The CDR3 has 16 amino acids. V was cut by 1 base and J by 3 bases, with 13 bases left in between.

Sequenced sample: PBMCs or T cells enriched from blood (not recorded which). The chain recombines TRBV7-9 with TRBJ1-3; D is uncertain. This TCR derives from a woman in her late teens or twenties with acute COVID-19. As DNA, the CDR3 is TGTGCCAGCAGCTTAGTAGGCCAGACTATTGGAAACACCATATATTTT. Translation gives CASSLVGQTIGNTIYF.